Listed here is a single TCR beta chain. Its antigen is currently unknown. This record belongs to a study of regulatory T cells in long-lasting Graves disease. Study as a whole: Freshly diagnosed Graves' patients had used antithyroid drugs for under 3 months. Study-level points and caveats: There were preferences for TRBV28, TRBJ1-2 and TRBJ2-5 in persistent disease. Thyroid tissue was not sampled; only peripheral blood was.

The germline gives CDR1 KGHSH, CDR2 LQKENI. This CDR3 is built from 14 residues. Trimming shortened V by 6 bases and J by 2 bases, and 14 bases separated the two germline ends. Time point in this sample: newly diagnosed GD, antithyroid drugs for less than 3 months. The authors made the TCR library using RNA they extracted from PBMCs. Libraries of TCR beta came from iRepertoire HTBI primers plus Arm-PCR of CDR3 regions. TCRdb independently ran MiXCR on the multiplex PCR reads; one entry per CDR3 protein. The repertoire holds 560,000 or so distinct CDR3 sequences, with around 16% as singletons. These same data were also listed under a study on T cells in Graves' hyperthyroidism and ophthalmopathy. That work adds: Initially, a first-round RT-PCR of the TCR CDR3 employed the HTBI primer set.

This sequence was found in a man aged 18 to 29 with Graves disease. The sample consisted of peripheral blood mononuclear cells (PBMCs), taken at new diagnosis, from a patient treated with antithyroid drugs. This rearrangement joins TRBV18 to TRBJ2-7; no clear D gene. The CDR3 reads CASSGRVRPYEQYF. In DNA, the CDR3 is TGTGCCAGCTCTGGCCGGGTTCGGCCCTACGAGCAGTACTTC.